This T cell receptor (beta chain) was captured in a study of blood T cell repertoires in COVID-19. Only in-frame clones appear in the TCRdb table, and some are missing; sequencing was by immunoSEQ multiplex PCR. The table lists approximately 100,000 clones, approximately 91% of them singletons. This clone has just a few counts. CDR3 length: 14 amino acids. V was trimmed by 0 bases and J by 5 bases, leaving 10 bases between them. From germline, CDR1 is MNHNS and CDR2 SASEGT. Material: peripheral blood. The rearrangement uses TRBV6-1 and TRBJ1-1, with D tentatively TRBD1 (6 bases). The origin of this receptor is a man aged 50-59 years with acute or convalescent COVID-19. In DNA, the CDR3 is TGTGCCAGCAGTGAAGCCCAGGGGCGAACTGAAGCTTTCTTT. This gives the protein CASSEAQGRTEAFF.